Shown below are 9 T cell receptor beta chains from a single sample sequenced in a study of blood T cells in healthy people across ages. A second PCR of 7 to 11 cycles used a sample-barcoded 5' primer and a J-beta primer mix. TCRdb ran MiXCR on the 5' RACE reads and lists one entry per CDR3 protein. The sample consists of 1,500,000 or so distinct CDR3 sequences, 59% of them appearing once. Sequencing was done on a sample of blood. The receptor set was obtained from a young man in good health.

This rearrangement joins TRBV7-9 to TRBJ1-4; 7 bases fit TRBD1. Germline assignment: CDR1 SEHNR and CDR2 FQNEAQ (reference sequence). CDR3 length: 12 amino acids. J gave up 7 bases and V 5 bases, and 1 base lay outside the gene matches. CDR3 DNA: TGTGCCAGCAGCCGACAGGGTGAAAAACTGTTTTTT. This translates into CASSRQGEKLFF. Full variable domain (outside the CDR3, taken from reference TRBV7-9 and TRBJ1-4): DTGVSQNPRHKITKRGQNVTFRCDPISEHNRLYWYRQTLGQGPEFLTYFQNEAQLEKSRLLSDRFSAERPKGSFSTLEIQRTEQGDSAMYLCASSRQGEKLFFGSGTQLSVL.

The chain joins TRBV10-3 to TRBJ2-1, with 7 bases matching TRBD1. J lost 7 bases, V lost 5 bases, and 14 bases had no gene match. CDR3 length equals 16 residues. CDR1 is ENHRY and CDR2 is SYGVKD in the germline V gene. The CDR3 DNA is TGTGCCATCAGTCAACCAGGGGGAGCCACAGGAAATGAGCAGTTCTTC. It is translated as CAISQPGGATGNEQFF.

J is TRBJ1-4 and V is TRBV28, with D perhaps TRBD1 (5 bases). CDR1 and CDR2 from the germline V gene are MDHEN and SYDVKM. The CDR3 has 15 amino acids. The ends were cut back, 6 bases at V and 3 bases at J, with 14 bases in the middle. CDR3 sequence: CASSTATASNEKLFF. CDR3 bases: TGTGCCAGCAGCACTGCGACAGCCTCTAATGAAAAACTGTTTTTT.

This clonotype has more than one count but fewer than ten. Here the CDR3 reads CASREQVGETQYF. The CDR3 DNA sequence: TGTGCCAGCAGGGAGCAGGTTGGAGAGACCCAGTACTTC. The V call is TRBV12-3 or TRBV12-4, the J call TRBJ2-5; D uncertain. The germline V and J ends were trimmed by 6 bases and 4 bases, with 12 bases remaining between them. The CDR3 is 13 residues long.

This chain connects TRBV7-9 to TRBJ2-3; 8 bases map to TRBD2. The CDR3 length is 17 residues. The J segment lost 0 bases and the V segment lost 5 bases, leaving 10 bases of the junction unmatched. Germline V CDR1 and CDR2: SEHNR, FQNEAQ (reference sequence). The chain's CDR3 is CASSLTIAGPSTDTQYF. In DNA form, the CDR3 reads TGTGCCAGCAGCCTCACGATAGCGGGGCCCAGCACAGATACGCAGTATTTT.

The J gene is TRBJ1-2, the V gene TRBV20-1; TRBD1 is a possible D gene (5 bases). Trimming stripped 0 bases from V and 4 bases from J, with 12 bases between. There are 14 residues in the CDR3. Germline-derived CDR1 and CDR2 are DFQATT and SNEGSKA (reference sequence). For the CDR3, the DNA is TGCAGTGCTAGAGATCCCGACAGCCCCTATGGCTACACCTTC. Its protein is CSARDPDSPYGYTF.

The rearrangement joins TRBV6-5 to TRBJ2-5; possibly TRBD1 for D (5 bases). The J call is uncertain, as TRBJ2-7 better fits the DNA end. Germline CDR1 is MNHEY and CDR2 is SVGAGI. This CDR3 spans 14 amino acids. DNA for the CDR3: TGTGCCAGCAGTGCCTTAGGACAAAGCTACGAGCAGTACTTC. Amino acids: CASSALGQSYEQYF.

This clonotype has just a few counts. The CDR3 reads CASSRTGTMINEQFF. CDR3 DNA: TGTGCCAGCAGTCGGACCGGGACTATGATTAATGAGCAGTTCTTC. The rearrangement uses TRBV6-5 and TRBJ2-1; TRBD2 agrees at 7 bases. V lost 5 bases, J lost 7 bases, and 11 bases stayed unmatched. Germline V gene lookup returns CDR1 MNHEY and CDR2 SVGAGI. The CDR3 has 15 residues.

The gene calls are TRBV6-5 and TRBJ1-2; D is ambiguous. The CDR3 totals 13 residues. Germline V gives CDR1 MNHEY, CDR2 SVGAGI. Trimming stripped 5 bases from V and 8 bases from J, with 15 bases between. The CDR3 is CASSDFQHDGYTF. The CDR3, as DNA: TGTGCCAGCAGTGACTTCCAACACGACGGCTACACCTTC.